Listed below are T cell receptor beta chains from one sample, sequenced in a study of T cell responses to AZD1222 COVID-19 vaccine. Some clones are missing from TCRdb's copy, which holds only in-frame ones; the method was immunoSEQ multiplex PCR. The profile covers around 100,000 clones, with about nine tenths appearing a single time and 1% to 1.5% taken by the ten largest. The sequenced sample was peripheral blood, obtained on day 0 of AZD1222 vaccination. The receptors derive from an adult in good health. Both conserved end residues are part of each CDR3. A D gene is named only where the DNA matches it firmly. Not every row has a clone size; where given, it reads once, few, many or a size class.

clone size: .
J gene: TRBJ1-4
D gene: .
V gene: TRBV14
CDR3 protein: CASSQVVDEKLFF
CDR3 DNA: TGTGCCAGCAGCCAAGTGGTTGATGAAAAACTGTTTTTT

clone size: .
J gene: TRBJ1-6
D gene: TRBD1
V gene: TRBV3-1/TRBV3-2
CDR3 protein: CASSLGQGFAPYNSPLHF
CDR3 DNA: TGTGCCAGCAGCCTCGGACAGGGGTTCGCCCCGTATAATTCACCCCTCCACTTT

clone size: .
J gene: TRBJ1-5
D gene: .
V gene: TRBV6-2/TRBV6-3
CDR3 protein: CASSRRGDSNQPQHF
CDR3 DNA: TGTGCCAGCAGCCGCCGGGGGGATAGCAATCAGCCCCAGCATTTT

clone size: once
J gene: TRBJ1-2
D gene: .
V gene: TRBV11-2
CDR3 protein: CASSLGGATYGYTF
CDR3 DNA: TGTGCCAGCAGCTTAGGAGGGGCGACGTATGGCTACACCTTC

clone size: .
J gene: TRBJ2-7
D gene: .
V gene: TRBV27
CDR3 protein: CASRGQSYEQYF
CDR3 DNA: TGTGCCAGCCGAGGACAGTCCTACGAGCAGTACTTC

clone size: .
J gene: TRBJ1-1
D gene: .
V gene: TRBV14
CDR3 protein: CASSQELPVNTEAFF
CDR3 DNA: TGTGCCAGCAGCCAGGAACTCCCCGTGAACACTGAAGCTTTCTTT

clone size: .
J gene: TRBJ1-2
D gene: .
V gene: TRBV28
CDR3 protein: CASSSGAGGYTF
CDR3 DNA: TGTGCCAGCAGTTCGGGAGCGGGTGGCTACACCTTC

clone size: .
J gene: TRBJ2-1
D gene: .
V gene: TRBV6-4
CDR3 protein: CASKFDGVSAEQFF
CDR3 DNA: TGTGCCAGCAAGTTTGATGGGGTTTCGGCTGAGCAGTTCTTC

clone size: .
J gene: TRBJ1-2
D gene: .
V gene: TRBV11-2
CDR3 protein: CASSSGRLGGYTF
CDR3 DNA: TGTGCCAGCAGCTCAGGACGGTTGGGTGGCTACACCTTC

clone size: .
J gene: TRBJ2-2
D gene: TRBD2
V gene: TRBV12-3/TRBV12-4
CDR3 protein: CASSRTSGGELFF
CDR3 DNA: TGTGCCAGCAGCCGGACTAGCGGCGGGGAGCTGTTTTTT

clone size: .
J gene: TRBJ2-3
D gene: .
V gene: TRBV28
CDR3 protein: CASSFGDTQYF
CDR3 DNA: TGTGCCAGCAGTTTTGGGGATACGCAGTATTTT

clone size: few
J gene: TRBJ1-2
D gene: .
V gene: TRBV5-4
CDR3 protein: CASSLIEGNYGYTF
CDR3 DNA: TGTGCCAGCAGCTTAATTGAGGGAAACTATGGCTACACCTTC

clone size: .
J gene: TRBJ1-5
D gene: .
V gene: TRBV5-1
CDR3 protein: CASSPSPGASNQPQHF
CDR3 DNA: TGCGCCAGCAGCCCCTCTCCAGGGGCGAGCAATCAGCCCCAGCATTTT

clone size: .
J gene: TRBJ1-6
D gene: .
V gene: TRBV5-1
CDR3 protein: CASSPESRNNSPLHF
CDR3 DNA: TGCGCCAGCAGCCCGGAAAGCAGAAATAATTCACCCCTCCACTTT

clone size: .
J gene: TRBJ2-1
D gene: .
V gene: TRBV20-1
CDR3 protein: CSARNNEQFF
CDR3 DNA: TGCAGTGCTAGAAACAATGAGCAGTTCTTC

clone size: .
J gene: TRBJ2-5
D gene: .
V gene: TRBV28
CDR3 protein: CASRSTLIQETQYF
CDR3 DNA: TGTGCCAGCAGGTCCACACTTATCCAAGAGACCCAGTACTTC

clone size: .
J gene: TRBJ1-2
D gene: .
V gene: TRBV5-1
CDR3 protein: CASSLGYYSMYGYTF
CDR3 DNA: TGCGCCAGCAGCTTGGGGTACTACAGTATGTATGGCTACACCTTC

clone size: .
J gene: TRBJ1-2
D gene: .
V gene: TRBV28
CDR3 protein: CASSLNKGWNGYTF
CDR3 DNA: TGTGCCAGCAGTTTGAACAAGGGGTGGAACGGCTACACCTTC

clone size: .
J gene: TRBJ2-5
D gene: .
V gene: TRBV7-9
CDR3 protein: CASSRTRDQETQYF
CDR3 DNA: TGTGCCAGCAGCCGCACTAGGGACCAAGAGACCCAGTACTTC

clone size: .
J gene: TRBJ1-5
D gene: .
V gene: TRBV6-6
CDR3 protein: CASSYDSQGQPQHF
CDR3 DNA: TGTGCCAGCAGTTATGACAGCCAGGGGCAGCCCCAGCATTTT

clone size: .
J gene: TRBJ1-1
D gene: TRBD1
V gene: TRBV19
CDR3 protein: CASSITPGQGARNTEAFF
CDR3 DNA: TGTGCCAGTAGCATAACGCCGGGACAGGGGGCTCGGAACACTGAAGCTTTCTTT

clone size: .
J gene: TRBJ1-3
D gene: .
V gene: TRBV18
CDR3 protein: CASSPEQGLRGTIYF
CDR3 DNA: TGTGCCAGCTCACCTGAACAGGGACTCAGGGGCACCATATATTTT

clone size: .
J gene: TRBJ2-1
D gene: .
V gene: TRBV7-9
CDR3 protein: CASSARTASYNEQFF
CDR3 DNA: TGTGCCAGCAGCGCGCGGACAGCTTCCTACAATGAGCAGTTCTTC

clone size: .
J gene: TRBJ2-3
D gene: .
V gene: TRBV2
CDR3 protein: CASEEGADTQYF
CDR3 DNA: TGTGCCAGCGAAGAAGGGGCAGATACGCAGTATTTT

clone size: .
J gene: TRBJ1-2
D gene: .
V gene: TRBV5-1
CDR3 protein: CASSLGYGYTF
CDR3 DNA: TGCGCCAGCAGCTTAGGATATGGCTACACCTTC

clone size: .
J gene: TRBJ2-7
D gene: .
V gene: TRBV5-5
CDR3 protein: CASSLTRAHEQYF
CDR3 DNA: TGTGCCAGCAGCTTGACCAGGGCCCACGAGCAGTACTTC

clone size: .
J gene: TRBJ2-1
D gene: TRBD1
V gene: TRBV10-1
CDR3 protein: CASSRDRVDVGQFF
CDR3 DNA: TGCGCCAGCAGCCGGGACAGAGTTGACGTTGGGCAGTTCTTC

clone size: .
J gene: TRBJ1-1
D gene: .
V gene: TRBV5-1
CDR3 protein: CASSLAGAGVTEAFF
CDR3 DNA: TGCGCCAGCAGCTTGGCCGGGGCAGGGGTCACTGAAGCTTTCTTT

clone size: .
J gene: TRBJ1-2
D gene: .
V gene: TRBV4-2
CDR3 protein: CASSPKAREREDGYTF
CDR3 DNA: TGTGCCAGCAGCCCCAAGGCGAGGGAAAGAGAAGATGGCTACACCTTC